A single sample is the source of the 27 T cell receptor beta chains below, sequenced in a study of cytomegalovirus exposure and HLA in healthy donors. The PCR employed 60 Vbeta primers together with 13 Jbeta primers. TCRdb's copy holds only in-frame clones and misses some; the assay was immunoSEQ multiplex PCR. The sample totals about 200,000 clones. Sample: PBMCs. These receptors were obtained from a woman between 25 and 40 years old in good health and CMV-seropositive.

The chain combines TRBV7-2 with TRBJ2-5, with TRBD2 matching 12 bases. Judging by the DNA end, TRBJ2-7 fits better; the J call may be wrong. The CDR3 is 15 residues long. From germline, CDR1 is SGHTA and CDR2 FQGNSA. DNA of the CDR3: TGTGCCAGCAGCTTAGATGGGACTAGCGGGTACGAGCAGTACTTC. It translates to CASSLDGTSGYEQYF.

V gene TRBV27 combines with J gene TRBJ2-7, with TRBD1 matching 8 bases. CDR1 MNHEY and CDR2 SMNVEV come from the germline V gene (reference sequence). The length of the CDR3 is 16 residues. The ends lost 2 bases at V and 7 bases at J; junction bases unmatched: 13. The CDR3 region has the DNA TGTGCCAGCAGTTTACCCCGGGACAGGCCTCGCCGGGAGCAGTACTTC. Protein: CASSLPRDRPRREQYF.

The chain joins TRBV18 to TRBJ1-5; 9 bases map to TRBD1. The germline V gene has CDR1 KGHSH and CDR2 LQKENI. V gave up 5 bases and J gave up 9 bases; unmatched junction bases: 5. The CDR3 extends over 13 amino acids. The CDR3 loop reads CASSAGQGAPQHF. Here the CDR3 DNA reads TGTGCCAGCTCAGCGGGACAGGGCGCGCCCCAGCATTTT.

CDR3 loop: CASSLAGYTF. The DNA of the CDR3 is TGTGCCAGCAGCCTGGCAGGCTACACCTTC. This chain uses TRBV16 with TRBJ1-2; D gene uncertain. This CDR3 has 10 residues. The germline V gene has CDR1 KGHSY and CDR2 FQNENV. Trimming took 4 bases from V and 8 from J, leaving 5 bases between them.

V gene TRBV5-1 combines with J gene TRBJ2-3; 14 nucleotides agree with TRBD2. J was trimmed by 1 base and V by 4 bases; bases with no gene match: 2. Germline V gives CDR1 SGHRS, CDR2 YFSETQ. The CDR3 runs to 16 residues. CDR3 DNA sequence: TGCGCCAGCAGCCGACTAGCGGGAGGGGGCACAGATACGCAGTATTTT. This translates into CASSRLAGGGTDTQYF.

In DNA, the CDR3 is TGTGCCAGCGGGAGCCCTAGGGACAGATTCTCCTACGAGCAGTACTTC. Translated, it gives CASGSPRDRFSYEQYF. This rearrangement joins TRBV28 to TRBJ2-7; 7 nucleotides match TRBD1. V shed 8 bases, J shed 0 bases, and the junction held 13 bases outside the gene matches. Germline CDR1 is MDHEN and CDR2 is SYDVKM. The CDR3 runs 16 residues. Full variable domain (outside the CDR3, taken from reference TRBV28 and TRBJ2-7): DVKVTQSSRYLVKRTGEKVFLECVQDMDHENMFWYRQDPGLGLRLIYFSYDVKMKEKGDIPEGYSVSREKKERFSLILESASTNQTSMYLCASGSPRDRFSYEQYFGPGTRLTVT.

This chain joins TRBV19 and TRBJ2-1; 11 nucleotides match TRBD2. The V segment lost 6 bases and the J segment 5 bases; nucleotides outside the gene matches: 3. The CDR3 has 14 amino acids. The V gene's germline CDR1 is LNHDA and CDR2 SQIVND (reference sequence). In DNA form, the CDR3 reads TGTGCCAGTAGACCGACTAGCGGGAACAATGAGCAGTTCTTC. Translated: CASRPTSGNNEQFF.

The V gene is TRBV29-1, the J gene TRBJ2-1; unclear D gene. The CDR3 runs 11 residues. V lost 4 bases and J lost 4, with 5 bases in between. Per germline, CDR1 SQVTM and CDR2 ANQGSEA. The CDR3 DNA reads as TGCAGCGTTGGCCAGTACAATGAGCAGTTCTTC. It specifies CSVGQYNEQFF.

The CDR3 reads CASSRGGLAGSEQFF. CDR3 DNA sequence: TGCGCCAGCAGCCGAGGGGGACTAGCGGGAAGTGAGCAGTTCTTC. The J gene is TRBJ2-1, the V gene TRBV4-3, with 13 bases lining up with TRBD2. Germline V gene sequence: CDR1 LGHNA, CDR2 YSLEER. The CDR3 length is 15 residues. Unmatched junction bases numbered 6, after V lost 4 bases and J lost 9 bases.

This chain connects TRBV11-3 to TRBJ2-2; weak D call: TRBD1 (6 bases). Between the trimmed V and J ends, which lost 5 bases and 6 bases, there was a span of 10 bases. The CDR3 extends over 13 amino acids. CDR1 is SGHNT and CDR2 is YENEEA in the germline V gene. The CDR3 DNA reads TGTGCCAGCAGCCTATACAGGGCCGGGGAGCTGTTTTTT. Translated, it gives CASSLYRAGELFF.

This rearrangement joins TRBV6-1 to TRBJ1-6; 9 bases line up with TRBD1. V was clipped by 7 bases and J by 7 bases; unmatched bases: 5. The CDR3 covers 14 residues. CDR1 is MNHNS and CDR2 is SASEGT in the germline V gene. CDR3 sequence reads: CASTDGQGNSPLHF. The CDR3 DNA reads TGTGCCAGCACCGATGGACAGGGGAATTCACCCCTCCACTTT.

This chain joins TRBV10-3 and TRBJ2-5, with D possibly being TRBD1 (6 bases). Germline V lookup: CDR1 ENHRY, CDR2 SYGVKD. The CDR3 runs 13 residues. V lost 9 bases and J lost 2, with 13 bases in between. CDR3 residues: CAISTGPQETQYF. The DNA for the CDR3 is TGTGCCATTTCCACAGGGCCGCAAGAGACCCAGTACTTC.

The rearrangement joins TRBV27 to TRBJ2-3, with TRBD2 as a possible D gene (6 bases). CDR3 length: 14 amino acids. Trimming cost V 3 bases and J 4 bases, with 11 bases left between them. Germline CDR1 reads MNHEY; CDR2 reads SMNVEV (reference sequence). This CDR3 reads CASSFLVAADTQYF. The CDR3 DNA reads as TGTGCCAGCAGTTTCTTGGTAGCGGCAGATACGCAGTATTTT.

The chain employs TRBV4-1 and TRBJ2-7; 7 bases are a match to TRBD1. The trim removed 0 bases at V and 4 bases at J, leaving 6 bases unmatched. Germline V gene sequence: CDR1 MGHRA, CDR2 YSYEKL. CDR3 length: 15 amino acids. CDR3 loop: CASSQDGTAAYEQYF. The CDR3 DNA sequence: TGCGCCAGCAGCCAAGACGGGACAGCCGCGTACGAGCAGTACTTC.

About this clone: It is likely a read error, because the conserved phenylalanine at the end of the CDR3 is missing. The rearrangement joins TRBV5-4 to TRBJ2-7; TRBD1 matches 12 bases. Germline CDR1 is SGHNT and CDR2 is YYREEE (reference sequence). V was clipped by 4 bases and J by 7 bases; unmatched bases: 15. The CDR3 runs to 17 residues. The CDR3 DNA reads as TGTGCCAGCAGCGTCGGATCGGGACAGGGGGCGCAGGGAGAGCAGTACCTC. It translates to CASSVGSGQGAQGEQYL.

The V and J genes are TRBV30 and TRBJ1-6, with 7 nucleotides matching TRBD1. The CDR3 has 14 amino acids. Germline V gives CDR1 GTSNPN, CDR2 SVGIG (reference sequence). Trimming at V came to 0 bases and at J to 7 bases, leaving 3 bases not matched to a gene. The CDR3 sequence is CAWSVGGSNSPLHF. In DNA, the CDR3 is TGTGCCTGGAGTGTAGGGGGCAGCAATTCACCCCTCCACTTT.

V and J are TRBV6-5 and TRBJ2-1, with TRBD1 matching over 7 bases. CDR1 MNHEY and CDR2 SVGAGI come from the germline V gene. The CDR3 totals 15 residues. Trimming cost V 5 bases and J 6 bases; bases outside gene matches: 10. The CDR3 loop reads CASSLDRIPTNEQFF. The CDR3 DNA follows: TGTGCCAGCAGTCTGGACAGGATCCCCACCAATGAGCAGTTCTTC.

The rearrangement links TRBV9 to TRBJ2-7; 14 bases are shared with TRBD2. Germline V gene sequence: CDR1 SGDLS, CDR2 YYNGEE. V was pared by 2 bases and J by 4 bases, with 8 bases of the junction left unmatched. The CDR3 is 17 amino acids. In DNA, the CDR3 is TGTGCCAGCAGCGTCTCCGGGACTAGCGGGAGTAGTTACGAGCAGTACTTC. Its translation: CASSVSGTSGSSYEQYF.

The chain carries TRBV18 and TRBJ2-3; D not resolved. Trimming shortened V by 1 base and J by 0 bases, and 8 bases separated the two germline ends. Germline CDR1 reads KGHSH; CDR2 reads LQKENI. CDR3 length: 15 residues. Here the CDR3 reads CASSPRTSSTDTQYF. The DNA for the CDR3 is TGTGCCAGCTCACCACGCACTTCTAGCACAGATACGCAGTATTTT.

V and J are TRBV19 and TRBJ2-7, with 7 nucleotides matching TRBD1. This CDR3 is 15 amino acids long. The germline V gene has CDR1 LNHDA and CDR2 SQIVND (reference sequence). V was clipped by 5 bases and J by 2 bases; unmatched bases: 9. This chain's CDR3 is CASSLRTGNAYEQYF. The CDR3 DNA follows: TGTGCCAGTAGTTTAAGGACAGGTAACGCCTACGAGCAGTACTTC.

Here the CDR3 reads CASSFLAEGGDTQYF. CDR3 bases: TGCGCCAGCAGCTTTCTAGCGGAGGGGGGAGATACGCAGTATTTT. The chain employs TRBV5-1 and TRBJ2-3, with D tentatively TRBD2 (7 bases). The CDR3 spans 15 residues. The V gene's germline CDR1 is SGHRS and CDR2 YFSETQ. Trimming removed 2 bases from V and 5 bases from J, with 15 bases in between.

The J gene is TRBJ2-7, the V gene TRBV5-4; a possible D gene is TRBD2 (6 bases). Germline CDR1 reads SGHNT; CDR2 reads YYREEE (reference sequence). V gave up 5 bases and J gave up 5 bases, with 17 bases separating them. This CDR3 is built from 14 residues. CDR3 amino acids: CASRQEGFFNEQYF. CDR3 sequence (DNA): TGTGCCAGCAGACAGGAGGGTTTCTTCAACGAGCAGTACTTC.

The rearrangement joins TRBV7-7 to TRBJ2-2, with 7 nucleotides matching TRBD1. The V and J ends lost 1 base and 0 bases, in that order; junction bases with no gene match: 5. The CDR3 is made up of 17 amino acids. Germline V gives CDR1 SSHAT, CDR2 FNYEAQ (reference sequence). The CDR3 loop reads CASSLEVGTANTGELFF. The CDR3 DNA is TGTGCCAGCAGCTTAGAGGTTGGGACAGCGAACACCGGGGAGCTGTTTTTT.

The rearrangement links TRBV28 to TRBJ1-5; 7 nucleotides line up with TRBD1. The CDR3 has 15 amino acids. Germline assignment: CDR1 MDHEN and CDR2 SYDVKM. After removal of 6 bases from V and 6 bases from J, the junction contained 11 bases not matched to a gene. CDR3 residues: CASRETGWLGQPQHF. CDR3 nucleotides: TGTGCCAGCAGAGAGACAGGGTGGTTGGGTCAGCCCCAGCATTTT.

The CDR3: CASSLQRGGDEQYF. In DNA form, the CDR3 reads TGCGCCAGCAGCCTCCAACGGGGGGGGGACGAGCAGTACTTC. This chain connects TRBV4-1 to TRBJ2-7, with 8 bases that match TRBD2. V lost 4 bases and J lost 5; bases outside the gene matches: 7. Germline CDR1 reads MGHRA; CDR2 reads YSYEKL. There are 14 residues in the CDR3.

The rearrangement uses TRBV29-1 and TRBJ1-2; 12 nucleotides match TRBD1. Germline V gene lookup returns CDR1 SQVTM and CDR2 ANQGSEA. The CDR3 extends over 12 amino acids. The V segment lost 8 bases and the J segment 7 bases; nucleotides outside the gene matches: 5. The CDR3 sequence: CSFGTGGLGYTF. The CDR3 DNA sequence: TGCAGCTTCGGGACAGGGGGCCTTGGCTACACCTTC. Filled out from reference TRBV29-1 and TRBJ1-2, the complete variable domain reads SAVISQKPSRDICQRGTSLTIQCQVDSQVTMMFWYRQQPGQSLTLIATANQGSEATYESGFVIDKFPISRPNLTFSTLTVSNMSPEDSSIYLCSFGTGGLGYTFGSGTRLTVV.

This sequence joins TRBV4-3 and TRBJ2-1, with D unclear. Per germline, CDR1 LGHNA and CDR2 YSLEER. The CDR3 consists of 16 residues. V lost 0 bases, J lost 0 bases, and 9 bases lay in between. CDR3 DNA sequence: TGCGCCAGCAGCCAAGATCGGGTTAGCTCCTACAATGAGCAGTTCTTC. It yields the protein CASSQDRVSSYNEQFF.